The 13 T cell receptor beta chains below were found in one sample sequenced in a study of cytotoxic CD8 clonotypes in ibrutinib-treated CLL. The table came from immunoSEQ multiplex PCR; TCRdb's copy has only in-frame clones and leaves some out. The table includes around 30,000 clones, roughly 60% detected once. The source material was PBMCs, sampled before ibrutinib treatment. These receptor sequences come from a human donor with chronic lymphocytic leukemia.

The rearrangement uses TRBV18 and TRBJ2-5; tentatively, D is TRBD1 or TRBD2 (5 bases each). Germline CDR1 reads KGHSH; CDR2 reads LQKENI. V lost 3 bases and J lost 2, with 13 bases in between. This CDR3 spans 15 amino acids. CDR3 region: CASSPLGRTQETQYF. The CDR3 nucleotides read TGTGCCAGCTCACCTCTGGGACGGACACAAGAGACCCAGTACTTC.

The chain links TRBV2 to TRBJ2-1; tentative D call: TRBD2 (6 bases). The CDR3 is 16 residues long. Germline CDR1 SNHLY, CDR2 FYNNEI. Trimming cost V 7 bases and J 0 bases, with 16 bases left between them. The CDR3 spells CASKAGLSGSYNEQFF. The CDR3 DNA reads as TGTGCCAGCAAGGCGGGACTTTCAGGCTCCTACAATGAGCAGTTCTTC.

A few counts support this clone. This chain uses TRBV5-1 with TRBJ2-7; D might be TRBD1 (6 bases). Germline CDR1 is SGHRS and CDR2 is YFSETQ. Between the trimmed V and J ends, which lost 6 bases and 4 bases, there was a span of 23 bases. The CDR3 contains 16 residues. The DNA for the CDR3 is TGCGCCAGCACCGAGGGACACCAAAACCCTAAGTACGAGCAGTACTTC. It specifies CASTEGHQNPKYEQYF. Using reference TRBV5-1 and TRBJ2-7 for the parts outside the CDR3, the full variable domain is KAGVTQTPRYLIKTRGQQVTLSCSPISGHRSVSWYQQTPGQGLQFLFEYFSETQRNKGNFPGRFSGRQFSNSRSEMNVSTLELGDSALYLCASTEGHQNPKYEQYFGPGTRLTVT.

The chain links TRBV9 to TRBJ2-5; perhaps TRBD2 as D (6 bases). The CDR3 covers 15 residues. Germline lookup yields CDR1 SGDLS and CDR2 YYNGEE. Between the trimmed V and J ends, which lost 4 bases and 4 bases, there was a span of 17 bases. The CDR3 here is CASSPRRDRGETQYF. The CDR3 DNA follows: TGTGCCAGCAGCCCGCGGCGGGATAGGGGAGAGACCCAGTACTTC.

The CDR3 region has the DNA TGTGCCAGCAGCCCCGCCTACGAGCAGTACTTC. Its translation is CASSPAYEQYF. The chain uses TRBV5-8 and TRBJ2-7; D remains unclear. The CDR3 is 11 amino acids. Germline V gives CDR1 SGHTS, CDR2 YDEGEE. Between the trimmed V and J ends, which lost 4 bases and 2 bases, there was a span of 4 bases.

J is TRBJ1-4 and V is TRBV2; D not resolved. Germline CDR1 SNHLY, CDR2 FYNNEI. Between the trimmed V and J ends, which lost 4 bases and 14 bases, there was a span of 11 bases. The CDR3 contains 11 residues. This chain's CDR3 is CASSALLGLFF. DNA for the CDR3: TGTGCCAGCAGTGCTCTCTTGGGGCTGTTTTTT.

The chain uses TRBV5-4 and TRBJ2-5; 7 bases match TRBD1. The germline CDR1 and CDR2 sequences are SGHNT and YYREEE (reference sequence). Trimming cost V 3 bases and J 5 bases; bases outside gene matches: 4. CDR3 length equals 13 residues. The CDR3 coding sequence is TGTGCCAGCAGCTCGACAGGGAGTGAGACCCAGTACTTC. Translation: CASSSTGSETQYF.

The genes are TRBV30 and TRBJ2-1; either TRBD1 or TRBD2 may supply D (5 bases each). V was pared by 0 bases and J by 7 bases, with 13 bases between. The CDR3 extends over 14 amino acids. Germline V gene lookup returns CDR1 GTSNPN and CDR2 SVGIG (reference sequence). The CDR3 DNA reads TGTGCCTGGAGTGTCATCGGGGCCTGGAATGAGCAGTTCTTC. This codes for CAWSVIGAWNEQFF.

This clone was recorded a few times. The chain combines TRBV4-2 with TRBJ1-5; D unresolved. From germline, CDR1 is LGHNA and CDR2 YNFKEQ. Trimming took off 0 bases at V and 6 bases at J, with 12 bases between the two ends. This CDR3 has 15 residues. The CDR3 sequence: CASSQDLGFGQPQHF. DNA of the CDR3: TGTGCCAGCAGCCAAGATCTAGGGTTTGGTCAGCCCCAGCATTTT.

The chain employs TRBV4-1 and TRBJ2-7, with D unclear. CDR3 length: 14 residues. The germline V gene has CDR1 MGHRA and CDR2 YSYEKL. Trimming pared 0 bases from V and 0 bases from J, leaving 6 bases between. CDR3 region: CASSQDDVSYEQYF. Here the CDR3 DNA reads TGCGCCAGCAGCCAAGATGACGTCTCCTACGAGCAGTACTTC.

In nucleotides, the CDR3 is TGTGCCAGCAGCTTTGGGGAGTACGAGCAGTACTTC. Amino acids: CASSFGEYEQYF. The chain recombines TRBV7-6 with TRBJ2-7; D is perhaps TRBD2 (5 bases). The CDR3 length is 12 residues. V lost 3 bases to trimming and J lost 4 bases, with 7 bases between them. Germline V CDR1 and CDR2: SGHVS, FNYEAQ.

The chain links TRBV5-1 to TRBJ2-3; 7 bases fit TRBD1. Germline lookup yields CDR1 SGHRS and CDR2 YFSETQ. J was trimmed by 4 bases and V by 4 bases; bases with no gene match: 6. The CDR3 is made up of 14 amino acids. The CDR3 DNA is TGCGCCAGCAGCGCCCGACAGGGCCCAGATACGCAGTATTTT. Protein sequence: CASSARQGPDTQYF.

This chain links TRBV7-8 with TRBJ2-2; D remains ambiguous. Trimming pared 5 bases from V and 5 bases from J, leaving 15 bases between. Germline V CDR1 and CDR2: SGHVS, FQNEAQ. This CDR3 has 15 residues. This CDR3 is CASSIPPGFTGELFF. CDR3 in DNA: TGTGCCAGCAGCATACCGCCCGGATTTACCGGGGAGCTGTTTTTT.